This T cell receptor beta chain emerged from a study of blood T cell repertoires in COVID-19. Study summary: The origin of the acute and convalescent COVID-19 samples was the United States, Italy and Spain. Sources were T cells, B-cell-depleted T cells, or PBMCs; the material itself was cDNA or gDNA.

In the study's own analysis: Cell counts per sample came from amplifying reference gene primers. Method: immunoSEQ multiplex PCR; TCRdb's copy keeps in-frame clones and lacks some. D and trimming come from the DNA, and the V and J calls and clone size come from that table. The data contain 25,000 to 35,000 clones, about nine tenths of them singletons. The sample taken for sequencing was peripheral blood. This TCR came from a man aged 55 to 70 with active COVID-19.

The DNA for the CDR3 is TGTGCCAGCAGCCAAGATTCGTACGAGCAGTACTTC. Amino acid sequence: CASSQDSYEQYF. The chain links TRBV14 to TRBJ2-7, with D hard to call. The CDR3 sequence is 12 residues long. From germline, CDR1 is SGHDN and CDR2 FVKESK. With 0 bases removed from V and 4 bases from J, the gap between germline ends came to 4 bases.